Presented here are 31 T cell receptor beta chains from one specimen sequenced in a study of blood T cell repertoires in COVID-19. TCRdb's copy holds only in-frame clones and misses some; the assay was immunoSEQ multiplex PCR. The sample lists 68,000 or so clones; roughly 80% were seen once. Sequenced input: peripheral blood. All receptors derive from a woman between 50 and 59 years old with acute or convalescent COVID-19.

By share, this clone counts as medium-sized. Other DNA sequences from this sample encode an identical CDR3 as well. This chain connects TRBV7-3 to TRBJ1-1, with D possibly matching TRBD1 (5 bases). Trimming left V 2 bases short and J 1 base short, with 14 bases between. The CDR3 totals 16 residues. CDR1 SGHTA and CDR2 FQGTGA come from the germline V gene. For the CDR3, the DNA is TGTGCCAGCAGCTTACGCGGGGGGTCCAGGAACACTGAAGCTTTCTTT. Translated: CASSLRGGSRNTEAFF.

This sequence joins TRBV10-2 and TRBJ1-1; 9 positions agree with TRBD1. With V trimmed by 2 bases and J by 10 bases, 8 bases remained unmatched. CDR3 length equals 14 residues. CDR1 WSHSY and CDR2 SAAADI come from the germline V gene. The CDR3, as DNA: TGCGCCAGCAGTGAGGGAGGAGGACAGGGGAGAGCTTTCTTT. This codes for CASSEGGGQGRAFF.

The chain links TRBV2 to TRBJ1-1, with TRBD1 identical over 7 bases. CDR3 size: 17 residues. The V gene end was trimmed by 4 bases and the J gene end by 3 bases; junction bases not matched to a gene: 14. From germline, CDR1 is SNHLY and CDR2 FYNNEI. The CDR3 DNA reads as TGTGCCAGCAGTGTTGGGACAGCCTCGGCTGGGGACACTGAAGCTTTCTTT. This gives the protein CASSVGTASAGDTEAFF.

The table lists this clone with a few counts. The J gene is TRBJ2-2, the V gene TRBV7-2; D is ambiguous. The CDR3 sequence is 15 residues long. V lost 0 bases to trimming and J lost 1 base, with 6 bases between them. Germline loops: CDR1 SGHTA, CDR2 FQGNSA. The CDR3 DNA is TGTGCCAGCAGCTTAGCGTCTAGGAACACCGGGGAGCTGTTTTTT. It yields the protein CASSLASRNTGELFF.

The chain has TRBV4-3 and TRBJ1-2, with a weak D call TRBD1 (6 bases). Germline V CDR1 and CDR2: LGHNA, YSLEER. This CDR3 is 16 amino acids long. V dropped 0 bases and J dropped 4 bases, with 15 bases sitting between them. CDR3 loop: CASSQDRGGFSYGYTF. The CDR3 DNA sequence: TGCGCCAGCAGCCAAGACAGGGGAGGGTTCAGCTATGGCTACACCTTC.

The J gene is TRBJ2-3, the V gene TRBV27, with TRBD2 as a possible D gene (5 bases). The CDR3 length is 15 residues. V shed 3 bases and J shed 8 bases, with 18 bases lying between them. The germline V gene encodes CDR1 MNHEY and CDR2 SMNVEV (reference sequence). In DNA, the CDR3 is TGTGCCAGCAGTTTTAAGAGCGGCTACCACGGTACGCAGTATTTT. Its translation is CASSFKSGYHGTQYF.

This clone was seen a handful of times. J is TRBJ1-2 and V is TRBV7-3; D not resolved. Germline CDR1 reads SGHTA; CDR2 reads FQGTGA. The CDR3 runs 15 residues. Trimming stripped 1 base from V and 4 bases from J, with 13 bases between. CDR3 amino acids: CASSLKPTETYGYTF. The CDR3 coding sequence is TGTGCCAGCAGCTTAAAGCCCACTGAAACCTATGGCTACACCTTC.

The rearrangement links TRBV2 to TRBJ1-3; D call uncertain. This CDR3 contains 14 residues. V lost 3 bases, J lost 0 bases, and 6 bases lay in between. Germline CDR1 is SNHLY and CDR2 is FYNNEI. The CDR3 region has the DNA TGTGCCAGCAGTGAGCAGTTCTCTGGAAACACCATATATTTT. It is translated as CASSEQFSGNTIYF.

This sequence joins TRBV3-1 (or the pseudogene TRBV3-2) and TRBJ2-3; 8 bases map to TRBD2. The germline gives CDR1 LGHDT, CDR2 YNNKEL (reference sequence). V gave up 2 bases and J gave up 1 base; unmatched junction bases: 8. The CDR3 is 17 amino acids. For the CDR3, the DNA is TGTGCCAGCAGCCAACCTACTAGAGCGGGGGGCACAGATACGCAGTATTTT. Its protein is CASSQPTRAGGTDTQYF.

CDR3 in amino acids: CASGGDRENYGYTF. CDR3 nucleotide sequence: TGTGCCAGCGGCGGGGACAGGGAGAACTATGGCTACACCTTC. The rearrangement uses TRBV6-6 and TRBJ1-2; 9 bases are a match to TRBD1. The CDR3 loop spans 14 amino acids. Per germline, CDR1 MNHNY and CDR2 SVGAGI (reference sequence). The junction had 6 bases not matched to a gene; V was cut back by 8 bases and J by 2 bases.

The CDR3 DNA reads TGCGCCAGCAGCTTGGGAGTTGGCACAGATACGCAGTATTTT. This sequence encodes CASSLGVGTDTQYF. This chain uses TRBV5-1 with TRBJ2-3, with D unresolved. The CDR3 spans 14 residues. V was trimmed by 0 bases and J by 1 base, leaving 6 bases between them. CDR1 SGHRS and CDR2 YFSETQ come from the germline V gene.

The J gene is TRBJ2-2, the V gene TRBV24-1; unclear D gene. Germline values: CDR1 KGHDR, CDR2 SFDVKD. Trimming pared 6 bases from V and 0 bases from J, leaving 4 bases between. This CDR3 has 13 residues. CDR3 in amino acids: CATSLPNTGELFF. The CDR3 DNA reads TGTGCCACCAGTCTTCCGAACACCGGGGAGCTGTTTTTT.

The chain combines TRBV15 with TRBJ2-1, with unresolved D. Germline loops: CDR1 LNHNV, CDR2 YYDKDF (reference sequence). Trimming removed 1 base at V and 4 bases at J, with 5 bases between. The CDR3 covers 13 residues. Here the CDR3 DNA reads TGTGCCACCAGCAGAGTCGAGTACAATGAGCAGTTCTTC. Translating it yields CATSRVEYNEQFF. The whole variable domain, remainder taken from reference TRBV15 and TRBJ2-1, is DAMVIQNPRYQVTQFGKPVTLSCSQTLNHNVMYWYQQKSSQAPKLLFHYYDKDFNNEADTPDNFQSRRPNTSFCFLDIRSPGLGDTAMYLCATSRVEYNEQFFGPGTRLTVL.

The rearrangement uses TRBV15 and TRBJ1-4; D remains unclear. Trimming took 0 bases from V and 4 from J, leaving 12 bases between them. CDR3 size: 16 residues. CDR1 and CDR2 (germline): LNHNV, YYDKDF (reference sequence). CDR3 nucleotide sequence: TGTGCCACCAGCAGAGATCTGCCCGGGTATAATGAAAAACTGTTTTTT. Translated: CATSRDLPGYNEKLFF.

The CDR3: CASSQLLASGSLETQYF. The CDR3 DNA follows: TGTGCCAGCAGCCAACTTTTGGCTAGCGGATCCCTAGAGACCCAGTACTTC. The chain combines TRBV14 with TRBJ2-5, with 7 bases fitting TRBD2. The V gene's germline CDR1 is SGHDN and CDR2 FVKESK. The ends lost 2 bases at V and 4 bases at J; junction bases unmatched: 13. This CDR3 spans 17 amino acids.

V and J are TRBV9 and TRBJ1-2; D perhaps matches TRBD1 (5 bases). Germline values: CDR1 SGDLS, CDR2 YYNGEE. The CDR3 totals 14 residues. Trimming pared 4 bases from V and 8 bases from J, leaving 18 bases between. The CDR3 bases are TGTGCCAGCAGCCCAAGGACACAAGCGGGAGGCTACACCTTC. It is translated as CASSPRTQAGGYTF.

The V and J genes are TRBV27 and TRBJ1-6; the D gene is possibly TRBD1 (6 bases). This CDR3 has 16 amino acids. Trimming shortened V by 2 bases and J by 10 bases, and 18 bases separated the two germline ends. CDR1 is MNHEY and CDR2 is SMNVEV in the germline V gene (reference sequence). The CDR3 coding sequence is TGTGCCAGCAGTTTAGGCTCGACAGGCACGAACTCACCCCTCCACTTT. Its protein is CASSLGSTGTNSPLHF.

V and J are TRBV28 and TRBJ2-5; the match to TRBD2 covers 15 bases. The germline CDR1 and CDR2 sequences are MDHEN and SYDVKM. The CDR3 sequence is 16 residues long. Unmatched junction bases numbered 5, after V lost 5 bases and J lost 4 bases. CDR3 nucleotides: TGTGCCAGCAGTCCGGGACTAGCGGGGGGAAGAGAGACCCAGTACTTC. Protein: CASSPGLAGGRETQYF.

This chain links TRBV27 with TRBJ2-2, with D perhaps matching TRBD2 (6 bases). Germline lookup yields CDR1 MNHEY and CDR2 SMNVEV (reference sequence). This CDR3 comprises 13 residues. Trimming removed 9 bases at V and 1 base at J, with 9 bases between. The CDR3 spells CASRLGNTGELFF. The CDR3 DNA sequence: TGTGCCAGTCGACTAGGGAACACCGGGGAGCTGTTTTTT.

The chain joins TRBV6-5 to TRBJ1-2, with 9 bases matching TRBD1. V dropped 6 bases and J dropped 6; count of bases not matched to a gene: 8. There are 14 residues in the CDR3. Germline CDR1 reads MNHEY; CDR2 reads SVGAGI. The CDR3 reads CASRLGTGSNGYTF. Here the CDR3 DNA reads TGTGCCAGCAGGCTCGGGACAGGGTCGAATGGCTACACCTTC.

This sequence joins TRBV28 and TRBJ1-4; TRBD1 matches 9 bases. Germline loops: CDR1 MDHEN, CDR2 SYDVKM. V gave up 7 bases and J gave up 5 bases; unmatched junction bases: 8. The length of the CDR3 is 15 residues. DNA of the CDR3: TGTGCCAGCACCCCCACCGGGACAGGGAATGAAAAACTGTTTTTT. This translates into CASTPTGTGNEKLFF.

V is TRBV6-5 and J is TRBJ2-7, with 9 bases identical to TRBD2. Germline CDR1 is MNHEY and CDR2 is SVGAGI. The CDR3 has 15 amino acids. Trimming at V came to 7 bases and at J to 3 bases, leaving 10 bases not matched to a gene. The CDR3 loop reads CASKVGAGGDYEQYF. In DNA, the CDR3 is TGTGCCAGCAAAGTTGGAGCGGGGGGAGACTACGAGCAGTACTTC.

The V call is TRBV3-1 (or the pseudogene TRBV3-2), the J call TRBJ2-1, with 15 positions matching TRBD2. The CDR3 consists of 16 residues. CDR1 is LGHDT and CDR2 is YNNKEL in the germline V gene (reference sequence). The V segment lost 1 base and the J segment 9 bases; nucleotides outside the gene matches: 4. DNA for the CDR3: TGTGCCAGCAGCCAAGCCGGACTAGCGGGGGGGCTTGAGCAGTTCTTC. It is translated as CASSQAGLAGGLEQFF.

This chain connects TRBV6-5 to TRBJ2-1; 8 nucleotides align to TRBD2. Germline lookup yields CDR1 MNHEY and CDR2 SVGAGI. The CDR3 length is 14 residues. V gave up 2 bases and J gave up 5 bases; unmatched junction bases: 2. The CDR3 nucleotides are TGTGCCAGCAGTTACGACGGGAGGGACAATGAGCAGTTCTTC. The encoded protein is CASSYDGRDNEQFF.

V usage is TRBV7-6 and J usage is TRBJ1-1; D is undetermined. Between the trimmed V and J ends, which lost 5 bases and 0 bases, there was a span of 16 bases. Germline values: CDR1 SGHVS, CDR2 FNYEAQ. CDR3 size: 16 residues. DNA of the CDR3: TGTGCCAGCAGCCCAACGGGGAAGTTCATGAACACTGAAGCTTTCTTT. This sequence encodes CASSPTGKFMNTEAFF.

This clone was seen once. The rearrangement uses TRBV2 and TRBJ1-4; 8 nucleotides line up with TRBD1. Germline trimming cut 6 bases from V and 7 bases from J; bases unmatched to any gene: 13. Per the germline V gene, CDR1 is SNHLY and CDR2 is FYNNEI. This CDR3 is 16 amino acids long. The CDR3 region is CASSPRLVTGAEKLFF. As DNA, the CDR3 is TGTGCCAGCAGCCCGAGACTGGTGACAGGGGCTGAAAAACTGTTTTTT.

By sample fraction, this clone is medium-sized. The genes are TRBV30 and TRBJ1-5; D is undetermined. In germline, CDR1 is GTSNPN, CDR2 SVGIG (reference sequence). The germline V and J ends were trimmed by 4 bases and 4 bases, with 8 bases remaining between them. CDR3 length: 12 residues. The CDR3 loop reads CAWTGPNQPQHF. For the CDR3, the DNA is TGTGCCTGGACAGGCCCGAATCAGCCCCAGCATTTT. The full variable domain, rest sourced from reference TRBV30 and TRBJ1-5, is SQTIHQWPATLVQPVGSPLSLECTVEGTSNPNLYWYRQAAGRGLQLLFYSVGIGQISSEVPQNLSASRPQDRQFILSSKKLLLSDSGFYLCAWTGPNQPQHFGDGTRLSIL.

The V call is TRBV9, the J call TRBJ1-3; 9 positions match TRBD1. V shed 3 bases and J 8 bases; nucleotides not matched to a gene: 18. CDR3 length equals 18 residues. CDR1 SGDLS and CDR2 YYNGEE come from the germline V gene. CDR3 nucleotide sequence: TGTGCCAGCAGCGCACAGGGACAGGGAACGGGGGACCCGGACACCATATATTTT. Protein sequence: CASSAQGQGTGDPDTIYF.

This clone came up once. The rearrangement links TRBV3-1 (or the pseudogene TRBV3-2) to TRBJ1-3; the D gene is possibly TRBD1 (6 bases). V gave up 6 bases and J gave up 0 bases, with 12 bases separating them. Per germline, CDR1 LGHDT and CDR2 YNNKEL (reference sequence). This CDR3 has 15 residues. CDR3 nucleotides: TGTGCCAGCAGACAGAACAGGGTCTCTGGAAACACCATATATTTT. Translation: CASRQNRVSGNTIYF.

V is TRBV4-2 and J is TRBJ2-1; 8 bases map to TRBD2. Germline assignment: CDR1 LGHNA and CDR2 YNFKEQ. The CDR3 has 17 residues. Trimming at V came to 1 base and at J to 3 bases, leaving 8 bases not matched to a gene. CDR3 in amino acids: CASSQGGVSGSYNEQFF. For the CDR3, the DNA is TGTGCCAGCAGCCAAGGAGGGGTGAGCGGGAGCTACAATGAGCAGTTCTTC.

CDR3 amino acids: CASSEDRGPLYEQYF. The CDR3 DNA follows: TGTGCCAGCAGTGAGGACAGGGGGCCGCTTTACGAGCAGTACTTC. The chain recombines TRBV2 with TRBJ2-7; 11 bases are a match to TRBD1. V dropped 3 bases and J dropped 4; count of bases not matched to a gene: 5. Germline CDR1 and CDR2: SNHLY and FYNNEI. This CDR3 spans 15 amino acids.